This T cell receptor beta chain emerged from a study of OX40 agonist ivuxolimab in advanced cancers. Study-wide background: Patients receiving dose escalation had hepatocellular carcinoma, melanoma, renal cell or head and neck cancer. Findings and limits, study-wide: Dosing at 0.1 to 3.0 mg/kg was accompanied by clonal expansion of CD4+ and CD8+ blood T cells by week 6.

V lost 0 bases, J lost 1 base, and 24 bases lay in between. CDR3 length: 20 residues. Looked up from germline, CDR1 is LGHNA and CDR2 is YSLEER. Of note for this clone: The antigen remains undetermined.

Generated by immunoSEQ multiplex PCR, the TCRdb table keeps only in-frame clones and is missing some. The sample includes over 30,000 clones, roughly four fifths seen only once; the top ten take more than 20%. J is TRBJ1-2 and V is TRBV4-3; possibly TRBD1 for D (6 bases). This TCR was sampled from an adult with an advanced solid tumor such as melanoma, head and neck, liver or kidney cancer. This specimen consisted of CD4+ or CD8+ T cells sorted from blood, obtained in a trial of the OX40 agonist ivuxolimab. The CDR3 coding sequence is TGCGCCAGCAGCCAAGACCCATCACAGGGCGACGGCACTGTTAACTATGGCTACACCTTC. Translating gives CASSQDPSQGDGTVNYGYTF.